This T cell receptor (beta chain) was identified in a study of blood T cell repertoires in COVID-19 (TCRdb year 2020). Background on the whole study: Samples from collaborators originated in the United States, Italy and Spain and spanned both the acute and convalescent phases of COVID-19. The repertoires were made available in a free public database intended to serve as a resource for research on the immune response to SARS-CoV-2. Where available, HLA class I and class II types were taken from metadata supplied by the sample provider and were not determined by assay-based typing. Deeply sampled blood TCRbeta repertoires from subjects exposed to, actively infected with, or recovered from COVID-19 were included in the dataset. The samples were drawn from two sources: the first 160 participants of the ongoing ImmuneRACE study, and 1,254 subjects contributed by 6 global collaborators. The material from the prospective study consisted of cDNA or gDNA derived from T cells, B-cell-depleted T cells, or PBMCs. Nearly every sample came with metadata listing a de-identified subject ID, COVID-19 status, age in years and sex. What the study reported, not specific to this receptor: The quantity of clinical and demographic metadata differed by source and by participant and was supplied without curation.

The CDR3 numbers 14 residues from cysteine through phenylalanine. The read is trimmed to its CDR3 DNA, 42 bases read in frame from base 1. Trimming takes 3 bases from V and 2 bases from J, and the germline ends sit 11 bases apart. Based on the germline V gene, the CDR1 and CDR2 sequences are SGHTA and FQGNSA. TCRbeta CDR3 regions were amplified from genomic DNA using the immunoSEQ Assay, a bias-controlled multiplex PCR. Under the source paper's analysis protocol: Nucleated cell counts per sample were estimated from amplification of reference gene primers within the assay. To quantify the absolute abundance of each unique TCRbeta CDR3 rearrangement, sequence reads were collapsed and filtered. For each sample, productive Simpson clonality was calculated by taking the square root of Simpson's diversity index across productive rearrangements. The table was pulled from immuneACCESS by TCRdb, which kept in-frame rearrangements only. Such tables lose some clones; where checked, under half of the loss comes from unresolved V genes, and the rest has no known cause. V and J calls and clone size are those listed in that table; D and trimming were worked out from the DNA. The sample records roughly 59,000 clones, approximately 80% of which are singletons. 5.5% to 7% of the sample is in the top ten clones.

A remark on this clone: No cognate antigen has been identified for it. No base-level quality is on record; no much larger clone is a single base apart.

The collaborating institutions used their own protocols to collect whole blood in K2EDTA tubes. For TCRbeta analysis, collaborator samples were shipped as frozen whole blood, as isolated PBMCs, or as DNA extracted from either sample type. Material for sequencing was peripheral blood. The rearranged chain carries TRBV7-2 and TRBJ2-7; there is no confident call for the D gene. The TCR originated in a woman aged 45-59 years with active or convalescent COVID-19. The base sequence is TGTGCCAGCAGCTTCCGCCTATATACCTACGAGCAGTACTTC. Its amino acids are CASSFRLYTYEQYF.